This TCR beta chain appears in the sequencing data of a study of CD8 T cells in ankylosing spondylitis. Scientists made TCR beta libraries using quantitative 5'-RACE with molecular barcodes. MiXCR, applied by TCRdb to the 5' RACE reads, yields one record per CDR3 protein. The sample yields roughly 100,000 distinct CDR3 sequences, 24% seen once. The germline V gene encodes CDR1 LNHNV and CDR2 YYDKDF (reference sequence). Trimming pared 0 bases from V and 1 base from J, leaving 10 bases between. This CDR3 is 15 amino acids long. Study-wide points: Disease-linked clones were CD8+ and relatively rare in peripheral blood. Matched synovial fluid from ankylosing spondylitis patients was reported to be enriched for disease-linked clones. What seemed typical of ankylosing spondylitis blood was a TCR beta motif built from 7 or 8 highly homologous variants.

This clonotype was found a few times. What it binds is not known. The gene calls are TRBV15 and TRBJ2-7; no firm D call. The clonotype comes from a male donor with ankylosing spondylitis. The source material was synovial fluid, either unsorted or a sorted T cell fraction (not recorded which). The CDR3 spells CATSRDVDFSYEQYF. The CDR3 bases are TGTGCCACCAGCAGAGATGTCGACTTTTCCTACGAGCAGTACTTC.